This TCR beta chain originates from a study of cytomegalovirus exposure and HLA in healthy donors. Primers included in the PCR were 60 Vbeta and 13 Jbeta primers. Data came from immunoSEQ multiplex PCR; TCRdb stores just in-frame clones and leaves some out. The sample comprises approximately 120,000 clones, 60% to 85% of which are singletons, and around 2.1% rests with the top ten. CDR1 SQVTM and CDR2 ANQGSEA come from the germline V gene. The CDR3 contains 16 residues. J lost 0 bases, V lost 8 bases, and 12 bases had no gene match. The TCR sequence derives from a man aged 50 to 59 in good health and CMV-seronegative. The chain has TRBV29-1 and TRBJ2-3; 9 nucleotides agree with TRBD2. Source material: PBMCs. The CDR3 bases are TGCAGCTTGGTGGGCGGGGGGGGTCCTAGCACAGATACGCAGTATTTT. Translation gives CSLVGGGGPSTDTQYF.